This T cell receptor (beta chain) was recovered during a study of blood T cell repertoires in COVID-19. On the study more broadly: Nucleic acid was either cDNA or gDNA, and it came from T cells, B-cell-depleted T cells, or PBMCs.

Germline CDR1 SGHRS, CDR2 YFSETQ. There are 16 residues in the CDR3. The V segment lost 3 bases and the J segment 5 bases; nucleotides outside the gene matches: 7. Per the study methods: Estimated nucleated cell counts came from reference gene primer amplification. Produced via immunoSEQ multiplex PCR; TCRdb's table is partial and in-frame only. D and trimming were read from the DNA, whereas the V and J calls and clone size are those reported in that table. The sample contains approximately 240,000 clones, about 93% of which appear only once. The gene calls are TRBV5-1 and TRBJ2-7; TRBD2 aligns across 14 bases. The sequence came from a woman aged 18-30 years who had recovered from COVID-19. Material: PBMCs or T cells enriched from blood (not recorded which). For the CDR3, the DNA is TGCGCCAGCAGCTGGGAGGGGACTAGCGGGAGTCACGAGCAGTACTTC. Protein sequence: CASSWEGTSGSHEQYF.